This T cell receptor (beta chain) came from a study of cytomegalovirus exposure and HLA in healthy donors. Study at large: An earlier analysis found 100 million or so unique TCR beta sequences from about 190 million T cells. The study, taken as a whole, reports: Reports state that TCR beta sequences accurately predicted most subjects' HLA-A and HLA-B alleles. The authors judged a highly shared variant cluster likely a sequencing artifact. Equally common other TCR beta chains were less clonally expanded than HLA-associated ones, a later analysis found.

The CDR3 extends over 13 amino acids. From germline, CDR1 is GTSNPN and CDR2 SVGIG (reference sequence). Points on this clone: Its antigen is not identified.

The PCR made use of 60 Vbeta and 13 Jbeta primers. The table came from immunoSEQ multiplex PCR; TCRdb's copy has only in-frame clones and leaves some out. Listed are about 110,000 clones; 0.59% falls within the top ten. The gene calls are TRBV30 and TRBJ1-6; D perhaps matches TRBD1 (5 bases). The sequence was collected from a man aged 50 to 60 in good health and CMV-seronegative. The specimen was PBMCs. Here the CDR3 reads CAGGDSYNSPLHF. Here the CDR3 DNA reads TGTGCGGGGGGGGATTCCTATAATTCACCCCTCCACTTT.